These 24 T cell receptor beta chains came from one sample sequenced in a study of a mutant IDH1 vaccine in newly diagnosed glioma. The protocol was immunoSEQ multiplex PCR, while the TCRdb copy is restricted to in-frame clones and leaves out a portion. The sample includes tens of thousands of clones, 65% to 90% seen only once; the top ten take 3% to 3.5%. Their recognized antigens are unknown. This sample's time point: week 5, during vaccination. A 20-mer mutant IDH1 peptide at 300 ug was injected subcutaneously with topical imiquimod. Sequencing was performed on PBMCs, taken from a glioma patient whose treatment included an IDH1 peptide vaccine. These receptors originate from a woman between 18 and 29 years old with glioma. Some clones in this sample may be carry-over from other donors' samples.

The rearrangement links TRBV5-1 to TRBJ1-2, with D tentatively TRBD1 (5 bases). The V and J ends lost 8 bases and 8 bases respectively, with 25 bases between them. This CDR3 comprises 15 residues. CDR1 is SGHRS and CDR2 is YFSETQ in the germline V gene. This CDR3 reads CASAQGDVRLGGYTF. The CDR3 DNA follows: TGCGCCAGTGCCCAAGGGGATGTTCGACTGGGCGGCTACACCTTC.

This clone was found once. The chain carries TRBV6-6 and TRBJ2-2; possibly TRBD2 for D (6 bases). Germline lookup yields CDR1 MNHNY and CDR2 SVGAGI (reference sequence). CDR3 length: 14 amino acids. Trimming cost V 2 bases and J 4 bases, with 8 bases left between them. The CDR3: CASSYKRATGELFF. The CDR3 DNA reads TGTGCCAGCAGTTACAAGCGGGCCACCGGGGAGCTGTTTTTT.

This chain uses TRBV5-1 with TRBJ2-7; D unclear. CDR1 and CDR2 from the germline V gene are SGHRS and YFSETQ. This CDR3 has 19 residues. Deletions cut 4 bases from V and 1 base from J, with 27 bases between. This chain's CDR3 is CASSPQSGITRLRSYEQYF. The CDR3 region has the DNA TGCGCCAGCAGCCCCCAAAGTGGAATAACCAGGCTACGATCCTACGAGCAGTACTTC. The entire variable domain, with the rest obtained from reference TRBV5-1 and TRBJ2-7, is as follows: KAGVTQTPRYLIKTRGQQVTLSCSPISGHRSVSWYQQTPGQGLQFLFEYFSETQRNKGNFPGRFSGRQFSNSRSEMNVSTLELGDSALYLCASSPQSGITRLRSYEQYFGPGTRLTVT.

CDR3 in DNA: TGCGCCAGCAGCTTGGATGGCGGCGCGTCGGTGGGCTACACCTTC. It is translated as CASSLDGGASVGYTF. The rearrangement links TRBV5-1 to TRBJ1-2; no clear D gene. V lost 0 bases and J 8 bases, leaving 17 bases between the germline ends. The CDR3 runs to 15 residues. The V gene's germline CDR1 is SGHRS and CDR2 YFSETQ.

The chain recombines TRBV5-8 with TRBJ2-3; D remains ambiguous. CDR3 length: 15 residues. Germline V gene sequence: CDR1 SGHTS, CDR2 YDEGEE. Trimming stripped 4 bases from V and 2 bases from J, with 14 bases between. The CDR3 is CASSGLRSLTDTQYF. DNA of the CDR3: TGTGCCAGCAGCGGTTTGCGGTCTCTCACAGATACGCAGTATTTT. The full variable domain, its missing parts supplied by reference TRBV5-8 and TRBJ2-3, is EAGVTQSPTHLIKTRGQQATLRCSPISGHTSVYWYQQALGLGLQFLLWYDEGEERNRGNFPPRFSGRQFPNYSSELNVNALELEDSALYLCASSGLRSLTDTQYFGPGTRLTVL.

This rearrangement joins TRBV11-3 to TRBJ2-1; TRBD2 matches 14 bases. The CDR3 has 18 amino acids. Per germline, CDR1 SGHNT and CDR2 YENEEA. V dropped 5 bases and J dropped 9; count of bases not matched to a gene: 15. The CDR3 DNA follows: TGTGCCAGCAGCGCGAGTAGGAGACTAGCGGGAGGGCCTGGTGAGCAGTTCTTC. Its translation is CASSASRRLAGGPGEQFF.

The genes are TRBV25-1 and TRBJ1-2, with a tentative D call TRBD1 (5 bases). The CDR3 has 14 residues. Germline lookup yields CDR1 MGHDK and CDR2 SYGVNS. Trimming cost V 3 bases and J 4 bases, with 12 bases left between them. This CDR3 is CASSDRGAPYGYTF. CDR3 bases: TGTGCCAGCAGTGACCGAGGGGCCCCCTATGGCTACACCTTC.

The V gene is TRBV19, the J gene TRBJ1-5, with 9 bases lining up with TRBD1. The CDR3 is 12 residues long. J lost 7 bases, V lost 6 bases, and 1 base had no gene match. Germline V CDR1 and CDR2: LNHDA, SQIVND (reference sequence). The CDR3 here is CASRDRGQPQHF. The CDR3 DNA reads TGTGCCAGTAGGGACAGGGGCCAGCCCCAGCATTTT. Full variable domain (outside the CDR3, taken from reference TRBV19 and TRBJ1-5): DGGITQSPKYLFRKEGQNVTLSCEQNLNHDAMYWYRQDPGQGLRLIYYSQIVNDFQKGDIAEGYSVSREKKESFPLTVTSAQKNPTAFYLCASRDRGQPQHFGDGTRLSIL.

The chain uses TRBV25-1 and TRBJ2-2, with 7 bases aligning to TRBD2. J gave up 1 base and V 0 bases, and 2 bases lay outside the gene matches. CDR1 and CDR2 (germline): MGHDK, SYGVNS. CDR3 length: 16 residues. The CDR3 DNA is TGTGCCAGCAGTGAATATTTAGCGGGGAACACCGGGGAGCTGTTTTTT. Its protein product is CASSEYLAGNTGELFF. The full variable domain, rest sourced from reference TRBV25-1 and TRBJ2-2, is EADIYQTPRYLVIGTGKKITLECSQTMGHDKMYWYQQDPGMELHLIHYSYGVNSTEKGDLSSESTVSRIRTEHFPLTLESARPSHTSQYLCASSEYLAGNTGELFFGEGSRLTVL.

V gene TRBV30 combines with J gene TRBJ2-3, with D hard to call. The length of the CDR3 is 15 residues. V was clipped by 0 bases and J by 0 bases, with 10 bases between them. Germline CDR1 is GTSNPN and CDR2 is SVGIG (reference sequence). CDR3 amino acids: CAWSVSSASTDTQYF. DNA of the CDR3: TGTGCCTGGAGTGTGAGTTCGGCTAGCACAGATACGCAGTATTTT.

V and J are TRBV18 and TRBJ2-7; no definite D call. Per germline, CDR1 KGHSH and CDR2 LQKENI. V dropped 0 bases and J dropped 4 bases, with 10 bases sitting between them. The CDR3 has 14 residues. CDR3 nucleotide sequence: TGTGCCAGCTCACCACCCCTTATGGCGTACGAGCAGTACTTC. Its translation: CASSPPLMAYEQYF.

The chain employs TRBV5-6 and TRBJ2-1; TRBD2 is a possible D gene (6 bases). The ends were cut back, 5 bases at V and 1 base at J, with 10 bases in the middle. The germline V gene has CDR1 SGHDT and CDR2 YYEEEE. CDR3 length equals 14 residues. The CDR3 coding sequence is TGTGCCAGCAGTCCGGGACTTTCCTACAATGAGCAGTTCTTC. Protein sequence: CASSPGLSYNEQFF.

This chain connects TRBV7-9 to TRBJ2-5; D is undetermined. The CDR3 spans 11 residues. Per the germline V gene, CDR1 is SEHNR and CDR2 is FQNEAQ (reference sequence). V was cut by 2 bases and J by 10 bases, with 8 bases left in between. CDR3 nucleotide sequence: TGTGCCAGCAGCTTAAGAGAGTACCAGTACTTC. This translates into CASSLREYQYF.

This clone was seen once. The CDR3 sequence: CASSVQDSQETQYF. Written as DNA, the CDR3 is TGTGCCAGCAGCGTTCAGGACTCACAAGAGACCCAGTACTTC. V gene TRBV9 combines with J gene TRBJ2-5, with a tentative D call TRBD2 (5 bases). V shed 2 bases and J shed 2 bases, with 10 bases lying between them. The CDR3 loop spans 14 amino acids. Germline CDR1 reads SGDLS; CDR2 reads YYNGEE.

This rearrangement joins TRBV7-2 to TRBJ1-2; D not resolved. The CDR3 spans 13 residues. Trimming pared 5 bases from V and 5 bases from J, leaving 12 bases between. The germline V gene has CDR1 SGHTA and CDR2 FQGNSA. The CDR3 protein is CASSPGREYGYTF. DNA of the CDR3: TGTGCCAGCAGCCCTGGAAGGGAGTATGGCTACACCTTC.

The rearrangement uses TRBV7-9 and TRBJ1-2, with TRBD1 matching over 8 bases. The CDR3 has 14 amino acids. CDR1 is SEHNR, CDR2 FQNEAQ, per germline (reference sequence). Germline trimming cut 4 bases from V and 4 bases from J; bases unmatched to any gene: 5. Here the CDR3 DNA reads TGTGCCAGCAGCTCGGACAGGGATGGCTATGGCTACACCTTC. It codes for CASSSDRDGYGYTF.

This clone appeared a few times. The chain is built from TRBV2 and TRBJ1-3; TRBD1 matches 7 bases. The germline V gene has CDR1 SNHLY and CDR2 FYNNEI. This CDR3 comprises 15 residues. V lost 4 bases and J lost 4; bases outside the gene matches: 7. Written as DNA, the CDR3 is TGTGCCAGCAGTGGACAGGGAGCTAGAGGAAACACCATATATTTT. Translation gives CASSGQGARGNTIYF.

This clone was picked up a small number of times. The chain uses TRBV4-2 and TRBJ1-4; 8 nucleotides align to TRBD1. Germline CDR1 and CDR2: LGHNA and YNFKEQ. Trimming removed 3 bases from V and 5 bases from J; junction bases left unmatched: 5. CDR3 length: 15 amino acids. The CDR3 DNA reads TGTGCCAGCAGCCAGGCGACAGGGGAGAATGAAAAACTGTTTTTT. Encoded protein: CASSQATGENEKLFF.

This clone was detected only once. The chain combines TRBV7-6 with TRBJ2-7, with 8 bases fitting TRBD1. The CDR3 runs 16 residues. J gave up 3 bases and V 1 base, and 8 bases lay outside the gene matches. Germline assignment: CDR1 SGHVS and CDR2 FNYEAQ. CDR3 in DNA: TGTGCCAGCAGCTTAGGGCAAGCAGGGGGCATCTACGAGCAGTACTTC. Translation gives CASSLGQAGGIYEQYF. Supplemented by reference TRBV7-6 and TRBJ2-7, the full variable domain reads GAGVSQSPRYKVTKRGQDVALRCDPISGHVSLYWYRQALGQGPEFLTYFNYEAQQDKSGLPNDRFSAERPEGSISTLTIQRTEQRDSAMYRCASSLGQAGGIYEQYFGPGTRLTVT.

The sample holds a few counts of this clone. The DNA of the CDR3 is TGTGCCAGCAGCTTAGACAGGGCGTCTGGGGCCAACGTCCTGACTTTC. It encodes CASSLDRASGANVLTF. The gene calls are TRBV7-3 and TRBJ2-6; 7 bases are shared with TRBD1. Germline lookup yields CDR1 SGHTA and CDR2 FQGTGA. V shed 2 bases and J 1 base; nucleotides not matched to a gene: 2. The CDR3 extends over 16 amino acids. Complete variable domain (other parts from reference TRBV7-3 and TRBJ2-6): GAGVSQTPSNKVTEKGKYVELRCDPISGHTALYWYRQSLGQGPEFLIYFQGTGAADDSGLPNDRFFAVRPEGSVSTLKIQRTERGDSAVYLCASSLDRASGANVLTFGAGSRLTVL.

V and J are TRBV9 and TRBJ2-3; 12 bases align to TRBD2. Germline assignment: CDR1 SGDLS and CDR2 YYNGEE. This CDR3 region has 17 residues. V was pared by 0 bases and J by 6 bases, with 8 bases of the junction left unmatched. The CDR3 protein is CASSVDLAGGPLDTQYF. The CDR3 DNA is TGTGCCAGCAGCGTAGACCTAGCGGGGGGGCCTTTGGATACGCAGTATTTT.

The rearrangement uses TRBV4-3 and TRBJ2-1; D perhaps matches TRBD2 (7 bases). This CDR3 contains 16 residues. The ends were cut back, 1 base at V and 5 bases at J, with 15 bases in the middle. Germline V gene sequence: CDR1 LGHNA, CDR2 YSLEER. Here the CDR3 reads CASSQAWGGRNNEQFF. The CDR3 DNA reads TGCGCCAGCAGCCAAGCCTGGGGGGGCAGAAACAATGAGCAGTTCTTC.

The chain uses TRBV25-1 and TRBJ1-6; D remains ambiguous. The CDR3 contains 13 residues. The germline gives CDR1 MGHDK, CDR2 SYGVNS. Trimming left V 3 bases short and J 7 bases short, with 7 bases between. CDR3 region: CASSDYGNSPLHF. The CDR3 bases are TGTGCCAGCAGTGATTACGGCAATTCACCCCTCCACTTT. The entire variable domain, with the rest obtained from reference TRBV25-1 and TRBJ1-6, is as follows: EADIYQTPRYLVIGTGKKITLECSQTMGHDKMYWYQQDPGMELHLIHYSYGVNSTEKGDLSSESTVSRIRTEHFPLTLESARPSHTSQYLCASSDYGNSPLHFGNGTRLTVT.

Only a few counts were recorded for this clone. The chain is built from TRBV2 and TRBJ2-5; D ambiguous. The CDR3 runs to 13 residues. Trimming took off 4 bases at V and 2 bases at J, with 8 bases between the two ends. The germline CDR1 and CDR2 sequences are SNHLY and FYNNEI. The CDR3 loop is CASSGEGQETQYF. In DNA form, the CDR3 reads TGTGCCAGCAGTGGGGAAGGGCAAGAGACCCAGTACTTC.